This paragraph reports one T cell receptor beta chain. Its antigen is as yet unknown. The sample belongs to a study of OX40 agonist ivuxolimab in advanced cancers. At the level of the study: Patients were treated with ivuxolimab, an agonistic anti-OX40 (CD134) antibody.

Study conclusions and caveats: Undetermined was the antigen specificity of the expanded peripheral T cells. Circulating CD4+ and CD8+ T cells showed clonal expansion by week 6 at 0.1 to 3.0 mg/kg.

Sequenced by immunoSEQ multiplex PCR; TCRdb stores in-frame clones only, minus some. The sample has around 91,000 clones, 89% seen once. The germline gives CDR1 SGDLS, CDR2 YYNGEE. The CDR3 has 14 residues. V dropped 2 bases and J dropped 2; count of bases not matched to a gene: 3. This clonotype was obtained from an adult with an advanced solid tumor such as melanoma, head and neck, liver or kidney cancer. V usage is TRBV9 and J usage is TRBJ2-5; 7 nucleotides line up with TRBD2. This specimen consisted of CD4+ or CD8+ T cells sorted from blood, obtained in a trial of the OX40 agonist ivuxolimab. The chain's CDR3 is CASSVGGWQETQYF. CDR3 in DNA: TGTGCCAGCAGCGTGGGGGGGTGGCAAGAGACCCAGTACTTC.